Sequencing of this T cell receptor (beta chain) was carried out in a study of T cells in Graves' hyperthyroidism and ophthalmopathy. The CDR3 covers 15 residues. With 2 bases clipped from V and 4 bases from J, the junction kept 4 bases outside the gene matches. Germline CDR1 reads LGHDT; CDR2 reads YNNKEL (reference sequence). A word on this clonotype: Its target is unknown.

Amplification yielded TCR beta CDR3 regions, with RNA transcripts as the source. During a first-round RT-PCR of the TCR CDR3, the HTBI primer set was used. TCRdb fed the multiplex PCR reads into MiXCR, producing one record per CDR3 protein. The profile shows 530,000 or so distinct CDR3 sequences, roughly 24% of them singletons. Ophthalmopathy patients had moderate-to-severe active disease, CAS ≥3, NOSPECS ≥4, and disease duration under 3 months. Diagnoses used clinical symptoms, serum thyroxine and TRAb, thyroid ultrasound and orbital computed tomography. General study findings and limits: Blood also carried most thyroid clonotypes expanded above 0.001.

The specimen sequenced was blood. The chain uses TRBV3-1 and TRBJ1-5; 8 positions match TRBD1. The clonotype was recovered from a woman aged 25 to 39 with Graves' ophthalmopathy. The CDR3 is CASSQSDRVNQPQHF. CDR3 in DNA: TGTGCCAGCAGCCAATCGGACAGGGTGAATCAGCCCCAGCATTTT.